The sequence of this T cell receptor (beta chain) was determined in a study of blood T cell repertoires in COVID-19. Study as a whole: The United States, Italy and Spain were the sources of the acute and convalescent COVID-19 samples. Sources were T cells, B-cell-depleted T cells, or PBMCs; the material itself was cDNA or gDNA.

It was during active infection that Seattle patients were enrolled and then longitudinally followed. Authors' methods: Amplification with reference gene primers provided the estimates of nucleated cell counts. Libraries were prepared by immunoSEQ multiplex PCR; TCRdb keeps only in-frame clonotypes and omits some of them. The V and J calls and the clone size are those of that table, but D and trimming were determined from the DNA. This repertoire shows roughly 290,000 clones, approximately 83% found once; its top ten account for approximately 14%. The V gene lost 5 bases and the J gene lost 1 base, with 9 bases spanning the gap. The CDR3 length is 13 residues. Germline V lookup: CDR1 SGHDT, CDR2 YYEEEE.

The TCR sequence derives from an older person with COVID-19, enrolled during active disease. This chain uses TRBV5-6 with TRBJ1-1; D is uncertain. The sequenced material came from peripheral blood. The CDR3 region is CASRVPGNTEAFF. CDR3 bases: TGTGCCAGCAGGGTTCCAGGGAACACTGAAGCTTTCTTT.